The rows below give T cell receptor beta chains drawn from one sample of a study of OX40 agonist ivuxolimab in advanced cancers. Only in-frame clones appear in the TCRdb table, and some are missing; sequencing was by immunoSEQ multiplex PCR. The data contain fewer than 95,000 clones, under 95% of them seen just once; the ten biggest clones take up around 3.4%. The sample was CD4+ or CD8+ T cells sorted from blood, taken in a trial of the OX40 agonist ivuxolimab. These receptors were obtained from an adult with an advanced solid tumor such as melanoma, head and neck, liver or kidney cancer. The CDR3 runs from the conserved cysteine through the conserved F or W. A D gene is named only where the DNA matches it firmly. The size field is filled for only some rows; it gives once, few, many or a size class.

clone_size j_call d_call v_call cdr3_aa cdr3_nt
- TRBJ2-7 TRBD1 TRBV5-4 CASSQPGGQGAYEQYF TGTGCCAGCAGCCAACCTGGGGGACAGGGGGCGTACGAGCAGTACTTC
- TRBJ1-5 TRBD1 TRBV30 CAWSGGGGLEPQHF TGTGCCTGGAGTGGGGGAGGGGGCCTCGAGCCCCAGCATTTT
- TRBJ1-1 - TRBV4-3 CASVARGTNTEAFF TGCGCCAGCGTTGCCAGGGGCACGAACACTGAAGCTTTCTTT
- TRBJ1-2 - TRBV6-1 CASSVSADGYTF TGTGCCAGCAGTGTGTCAGCTGATGGCTACACCTTC
- TRBJ1-2 - TRBV7-8 CASSLAQDGYYGYTF TGTGCCAGCAGCTTAGCACAGGACGGGTACTATGGCTACACCTTC
- TRBJ2-7 TRBD1 TRBV11-2 CASSTRTGGSGEQYF TGTGCCAGCAGCACTAGGACAGGGGGCTCGGGCGAGCAGTACTTC
- TRBJ2-1 - TRBV9 CASSVSGGQYNEQFF TGTGCCAGCAGCGTATCCGGGGGCCAATACAATGAGCAGTTCTTC
- TRBJ1-1 TRBD1 TRBV6-1 CASSEWFTGVNTEAFF TGTGCCAGCAGTGAATGGTTCACAGGGGTGAACACTGAAGCTTTCTTT
- TRBJ1-1 - TRBV5-4 CASSLVRGGGAEAFF TGTGCCAGCAGCCTGGTGCGGGGAGGAGGGGCTGAAGCTTTCTTT
- TRBJ2-7 - TRBV15 CATSRDLARSSYEQYF TGTGCCACCAGCAGAGATCTCGCCAGGAGCTCCTACGAGCAGTACTTC
- TRBJ1-3 - TRBV7-6 CASSLDPGSGNTIYF TGTGCCAGCAGCTTAGATCCGGGCTCTGGAAACACCATATATTTT
- TRBJ2-7 - TRBV5-1 CASSPRPAEQYF TGCGCCAGCAGCCCCAGACCGGCCGAGCAGTACTTC
- TRBJ2-7 TRBD1 TRBV23-1 CASSPPGQGCHEQYF TGCGCCAGCAGTCCCCCGGGACAGGGGTGCCACGAGCAGTACTTC
- TRBJ2-7 - TRBV6-1 CASSEARFRDEQYF TGTGCCAGCAGTGAAGCACGGTTTAGGGACGAGCAGTACTTC
- TRBJ2-7 - TRBV7-7 CASSSRPGEQYF TGTGCCAGCAGCTCCCGCCCGGGGGAGCAGTACTTC
- TRBJ2-1 - TRBV20-1 CSAQPSDEQFF TGCAGTGCGCAGCCAAGCGATGAGCAGTTCTTC
- TRBJ2-3 TRBD1 TRBV4-2 CASSPRSGGPDTQYF TGTGCCAGCAGCCCTCGGTCAGGGGGCCCAGATACGCAGTATTTT
- TRBJ1-1 TRBD1 TRBV5-6 CASSRGQGEAFF TGTGCCAGCAGTCGTGGACAGGGTGAAGCTTTCTTT
- TRBJ2-7 - TRBV11-2 CASSSWGGYEQYF TGTGCCAGCAGCTCATGGGGCGGCTACGAGCAGTACTTC
once TRBJ1-1 - TRBV11-2 CASRGPGVYTEAFF TGTGCCAGCAGGGGCCCCGGGGTTTACACTGAAGCTTTCTTT
few TRBJ1-1 - TRBV11-2 CASSLAGADTEAFF TGTGCCAGCAGCTTGGCCGGGGCCGACACTGAAGCTTTCTTT
- TRBJ2-1 TRBD1 TRBV19 CASSTGTGAYNEQFF TGTGCCAGTAGTACCGGGACAGGAGCCTACAATGAGCAGTTCTTC